Following are 31 T cell receptor beta chains from one sample sequenced in a study of identical twins. TCRdb processed the 5' RACE reads anew with MiXCR; each CDR3 protein has one entry. The sample shows approximately 490,000 distinct CDR3 sequences, about a fifth of them seen only once. The same sample was also studied in work on yellow fever vaccine responses in identical twins.

The sequenced sample was CD4+ T cells sorted from blood. The receptors stem from a young woman in good health.

The chain carries TRBV15 and TRBJ2-3; D uncertain. The CDR3 has 14 residues. Germline V CDR1 and CDR2: LNHNV, YYDKDF (reference sequence). The V end was cut by 6 bases, the J end by 4 bases, with 14 bases between. CDR3 in DNA: TGTGCCACCAGTGAGAATCCCCCCCCAGATACGCAGTATTTT. This gives the protein CATSENPPPDTQYF.

This clonotype was seen only a few times. This chain joins TRBV6-5 and TRBJ2-1, with 9 positions matching TRBD2. Trimming cost V 2 bases and J 4 bases; bases outside gene matches: 3. CDR3 length: 15 amino acids. Germline V gene lookup returns CDR1 MNHEY and CDR2 SVGAGI. This chain's CDR3 is CASSYRRGGYNEQFF. CDR3 nucleotide sequence: TGTGCCAGCAGTTACAGGCGGGGGGGTTACAATGAGCAGTTCTTC.

The chain combines TRBV2 with TRBJ2-7; D is perhaps TRBD1 (6 bases). The V end lost 6 bases, the J end lost 4 bases, and 19 bases lay between the germline ends. CDR1 is SNHLY and CDR2 is FYNNEI in the germline V gene. This CDR3 has 15 amino acids. Here the CDR3 DNA reads TGTGCCAGCAGCCGCGAGGGACACCGAGGGTACGAGCAGTACTTC. Its translation: CASSREGHRGYEQYF.

This clonotype has a handful of counts. The chain uses TRBV12-3 or TRBV12-4 and TRBJ2-1; 7 bases fit TRBD2. This CDR3 contains 17 residues. V lost 6 bases and J lost 5; bases outside the gene matches: 16. This CDR3 is CASRTNKHSGENNEQFF. CDR3 sequence (DNA): TGTGCCAGCAGGACTAACAAACACAGCGGGGAAAACAATGAGCAGTTCTTC.

This chain links TRBV27 with TRBJ1-5; D uncertain. The CDR3 is made up of 17 amino acids. Germline V lookup: CDR1 MNHEY, CDR2 SMNVEV (reference sequence). The germline V and J ends were trimmed by 1 base and 2 bases, with 15 bases remaining between them. The CDR3 is CASSLYWEFNGNQPQHF. The CDR3 coding sequence is TGTGCCAGCAGTTTATATTGGGAATTTAATGGCAATCAGCCCCAGCATTTT.

This clonotype was detected ten times or more. This chain connects TRBV3-1 to TRBJ2-3; no clear D gene. The CDR3 has 15 residues. The germline CDR1 and CDR2 sequences are LGHDT and YNNKEL (reference sequence). V lost 0 bases to trimming and J lost 0 bases, with 7 bases between them. The CDR3 sequence is CASSQDAVSTDTQYF. CDR3 DNA: TGTGCCAGCAGCCAAGATGCAGTAAGCACAGATACGCAGTATTTT.

The rearrangement joins TRBV11-2 to TRBJ2-5; D is tentatively TRBD1 or TRBD2 (6 bases each). This CDR3 region has 16 residues. V lost 1 base to trimming and J lost 5 bases, with 17 bases between them. In germline, CDR1 is SGHAT, CDR2 FQNNGV. CDR3 loop: CASSLVGGLGSETQYF. CDR3 nucleotide sequence: TGTGCCAGCAGCTTAGTAGGGGGGTTGGGGTCCGAGACCCAGTACTTC. The full variable domain, completed using reference TRBV11-2 and TRBJ2-5, is EAGVAQSPRYKIIEKRQSVAFWCNPISGHATLYWYQQILGQGPKLLIQFQNNGVVDDSQLPKDRFSAERLKGVDSTLKIQPAKLEDSAVYLCASSLVGGLGSETQYFGPGTRLLVL.

The rearrangement joins TRBV18 to TRBJ2-5; TRBD2 matches 7 bases. The germline CDR1 and CDR2 sequences are KGHSH and LQKENI. The CDR3 consists of 16 residues. V shed 6 bases, J shed 2 bases, and the junction held 12 bases outside the gene matches. DNA of the CDR3: TGTGCCAGCTCTCCGACTACTAGCGCCGCACAAGAGACCCAGTACTTC. Its translation: CASSPTTSAAQETQYF.

The chain carries TRBV20-1 and TRBJ2-3; D is ambiguous. Trimming left V 4 bases short and J 0 bases short, with 17 bases between. The length of the CDR3 is 16 residues. The germline CDR1 and CDR2 sequences are DFQATT and SNEGSKA (reference sequence). CDR3 sequence: CSATLWTPESTDTQYF. The CDR3, as DNA: TGCAGTGCTACCCTTTGGACCCCGGAGAGCACAGATACGCAGTATTTT.

This chain uses TRBV11-2 with TRBJ2-7, with TRBD2 matching over 8 bases. V shed 2 bases and J 5 bases; nucleotides not matched to a gene: 8. Germline CDR1 reads SGHAT; CDR2 reads FQNNGV. The CDR3 runs to 15 residues. The CDR3 loop reads CASSLSLAGRDEQYF. Written as DNA, the CDR3 is TGTGCCAGCAGCTTAAGTCTAGCGGGCCGGGACGAGCAGTACTTC.

The chain uses TRBV11-2 and TRBJ2-7; TRBD1 or TRBD2 may be the D gene (5 bases each). Germline CDR1 reads SGHAT; CDR2 reads FQNNGV. The length of the CDR3 is 14 residues. V shed 5 bases and J shed 6 bases, with 17 bases lying between them. This CDR3 is CASSPGTDLGEQYF. As DNA, the CDR3 is TGTGCCAGCAGCCCCGGGACGGATCTGGGCGAGCAGTACTTC.

This clonotype was seen a few times. A much larger clonotype is one base distant, so this may be a read error. This rearrangement joins TRBV20-1 to TRBJ2-5; D may be TRBD2 (6 bases). The length of the CDR3 is 17 residues. Per germline, CDR1 DFQATT and CDR2 SNEGSKA (reference sequence). The CDR3 protein is CCASPTFGTWGSETQYF. CDR3 in DNA: TGCTGTGCTAGTCCAACGTTTGGGACTTGGGGATCCGAGACCCAGTACTTC.

As to this clonotype: The germline gene is not matched at one end of the junction; a read error may be the cause. The J gene is TRBJ2-1, the V gene TRBV3-1; D perhaps matches TRBD2 (6 bases). The germline V gene has CDR1 LGHDT and CDR2 YNNKEL (reference sequence). CDR3 length equals 19 residues. The CDR3 DNA sequence: TGTACCAGCAGTTTAAGGGCTCCCCGTTTAGCGGTAATGTCCAATGAGCAGTTCTTC. Translated: CTSSLRAPRLAVMSNEQFF.

In this sample, this clonotype turned up a few times. The chain carries TRBV4-1 and TRBJ1-1, with TRBD1 as a possible D gene (5 bases). CDR1 and CDR2 (germline): MGHRA, YSYEKL. This CDR3 has 16 amino acids. V was clipped by 0 bases and J by 4 bases, with 15 bases between them. The chain's CDR3 is CASSQDLRAGITEAFF. The CDR3 bases are TGCGCCAGCAGCCAAGATCTCAGGGCAGGGATCACTGAAGCTTTCTTT.

This rearrangement joins TRBV14 to TRBJ2-5, with D perhaps being TRBD1 or TRBD2 (7 bases each). Germline V gene sequence: CDR1 SGHDN, CDR2 FVKESK. Trimming took off 8 bases at V and 11 bases at J, with 15 bases between the two ends. The CDR3 is 11 amino acids. CDR3 DNA: TGTGCCAGCGGCAGGGGGGGTGGTCAGTACTTC. It specifies CASGRGGGQYF.

This clonotype was recorded only once. The V gene is TRBV10-3, the J gene TRBJ1-2; possible D gene TRBD1, 5 bases. The V end was cut by 10 bases, the J end by 0 bases, with 12 bases between. CDR1 is ENHRY, CDR2 SYGVKD, per germline. The CDR3 is made up of 13 amino acids. The CDR3 DNA follows: TGTGCCACCGGACAAGGAGCTAACTATGGCTACACCTTC. It yields the protein CATGQGANYGYTF.

The rearrangement joins TRBV10-3 to TRBJ1-1, with D possibly matching TRBD1 (5 bases). The CDR3 has 13 amino acids. CDR1 is ENHRY and CDR2 is SYGVKD in the germline V gene. V gave up 6 bases and J gave up 5 bases, with 13 bases separating them. The CDR3 sequence: CAIRGRDSTEAFF. Written as DNA, the CDR3 is TGTGCCATCAGAGGGAGGGACTCGACTGAAGCTTTCTTT.

This clonotype was counted only a few times. The chain has TRBV24-1 and TRBJ2-1; D remains ambiguous. The germline CDR1 and CDR2 sequences are KGHDR and SFDVKD. V lost 4 bases, J lost 2 bases, and 5 bases lay in between. The CDR3 has 13 residues. The DNA of the CDR3 is TGTGCCACCAGTGACTCCCCCTACAATGAGCAGTTCTTC. Translating it yields CATSDSPYNEQFF.

A few counts support this clonotype. The V gene is TRBV4-1, the J gene TRBJ1-1; tentatively, D is TRBD1 (6 bases). The CDR3 is made up of 15 amino acids. Germline V gene data show CDR1 as MGHRA and CDR2 as YSYEKL. V lost 0 bases to trimming and J lost 6 bases, with 14 bases between them. The CDR3 spells CASSQDHQGRAEAFF. Written as DNA, the CDR3 is TGCGCCAGCAGCCAAGATCACCAGGGGCGGGCTGAAGCTTTCTTT.

This clonotype was detected ten times or more. V is TRBV3-1 and J is TRBJ2-3; TRBD2 might be the D (5 bases). The length of the CDR3 is 17 residues. V was shortened by 4 bases and J by 3 bases, with 20 bases between the two germline ends. Germline CDR1 is LGHDT and CDR2 is YNNKEL (reference sequence). Written as DNA, the CDR3 is TGTGCCAGCAGCCCCGGGCTGGGAGAGGCCGGTACAGATACGCAGTATTTT. It translates to CASSPGLGEAGTDTQYF.

The CDR3 here is CASSLSGGDDTQYF. The DNA of the CDR3 is TGCGCCAGCAGCTTGTCAGGGGGCGACGATACGCAGTATTTT. This chain links TRBV5-1 with TRBJ2-3; TRBD1 aligns across 8 bases. Unmatched junction bases numbered 4, after V lost 1 base and J lost 6 bases. Germline V lookup: CDR1 SGHRS, CDR2 YFSETQ. The CDR3 length is 14 residues. The whole variable domain, remainder taken from reference TRBV5-1 and TRBJ2-3, is KAGVTQTPRYLIKTRGQQVTLSCSPISGHRSVSWYQQTPGQGLQFLFEYFSETQRNKGNFPGRFSGRQFSNSRSEMNVSTLELGDSALYLCASSLSGGDDTQYFGPGTRLTVL.

This clonotype was observed a handful of times. The chain has TRBV12-3 or TRBV12-4 and TRBJ2-7, with 8 bases that match TRBD2. This CDR3 region has 17 residues. Trimming took 4 bases from V and 0 from J; bases not matched to a gene: 11. The CDR3: CASSSRTSKRGSYEQYF. CDR3 sequence (DNA): TGTGCCAGCAGTTCCAGGACTAGCAAAAGAGGCTCCTACGAGCAGTACTTC.

This clonotype occurred a few times. One junction end does not reproduce the germline sequence, and a read error may be involved. The V gene is TRBV7-2, the J gene TRBJ1-1, with unresolved D. The CDR3 is made up of 9 amino acids. Germline CDR1 is SGHTA and CDR2 is FQGNSA. CDR3 coding DNA: TGTGCAAGCAGGTCTGAAGCTTTCTTT. Its protein is CASRSEAFF.

This chain links TRBV10-1 with TRBJ2-1; TRBD2 matches at 7 bases. Losses at the gene ends were 4 bases for V and 9 bases for J; bases not matched to a gene: 0. This CDR3 is 11 amino acids long. From germline, CDR1 is WNHNN and CDR2 SYGVQD (reference sequence). DNA for the CDR3: TGCGCCAGCAGTGCTAGCGGTGAGCAGTTCTTC. This sequence encodes CASSASGEQFF.

The V call is TRBV11-1, the J call TRBJ2-1, with D tentatively TRBD2 (6 bases). Trimming removed 5 bases from V and 7 bases from J, with 21 bases in between. The CDR3 is 16 amino acids. The germline V gene encodes CDR1 SGHAT and CDR2 FQDESV (reference sequence). The CDR3 DNA reads TGTGCCAGCAGCCAAGGGCCAGCGGGTGTGAAAAATGAGCAGTTCTTC. Translated: CASSQGPAGVKNEQFF.

The V and J genes are TRBV20-1 and TRBJ2-3, with unresolved D. The CDR3 runs to 16 residues. With 6 bases removed from V and 1 base from J, the gap between germline ends came to 20 bases. CDR1 and CDR2 from the germline V gene are DFQATT and SNEGSKA (reference sequence). CDR3 sequence: CSAKSLGPRGTDTQYF. The CDR3 bases are TGCAGTGCCAAGTCTTTGGGTCCACGGGGCACAGATACGCAGTATTTT.

In this sample, this clonotype turned up once. J is TRBJ2-4 and V is TRBV12-3 or TRBV12-4; the match to TRBD2 covers 7 bases. CDR3 length: 14 residues. The V gene end was trimmed by 5 bases and the J gene end by 0 bases; junction bases not matched to a gene: 1. The CDR3 protein is CASSERGAKNIQYF. The CDR3 bases are TGTGCCAGCAGTGAGCGGGGAGCCAAAAACATTCAGTACTTC.

This clonotype showed up just a few times. The chain uses TRBV10-1 and TRBJ1-1; D uncertain. The V gene's germline CDR1 is WNHNN and CDR2 SYGVQD (reference sequence). The CDR3 spans 12 residues. V lost 5 bases, J lost 3 bases, and 7 bases lay in between. CDR3 nucleotide sequence: TGCGCCAGCAGTCATGGACACACTGAAGCTTTCTTT. This codes for CASSHGHTEAFF.

DNA of the CDR3: TGTGCCAGCAGCCAAGATCAAACAACGCTAGCCAAAAACATTCAGTACTTC. It translates to CASSQDQTTLAKNIQYF. The chain combines TRBV3-1 with TRBJ2-4, with D uncertain. Germline V CDR1 and CDR2: LGHDT, YNNKEL (reference sequence). Trimming removed 0 bases from V and 0 bases from J, with 12 bases in between. The CDR3 runs 17 residues.

The rearrangement links TRBV29-1 to TRBJ2-7; 7 bases are a match to TRBD2. V shed 4 bases, J shed 4 bases, and the junction held 13 bases outside the gene matches. There are 15 residues in the CDR3. Germline V gene lookup returns CDR1 SQVTM and CDR2 ANQGSEA. The CDR3 DNA follows: TGCAGCGTTGCCAGCGGAGGGGCGGGAGAGTACGAGCAGTACTTC. Protein sequence: CSVASGGAGEYEQYF.

This clonotype was seen only a few times. J is TRBJ2-2 and V is TRBV6-1; weak D call: TRBD2 (6 bases). V was cut by 8 bases and J by 0 bases, with 13 bases left in between. CDR3 length: 15 residues. The germline CDR1 and CDR2 sequences are MNHNS and SASEGT. The CDR3, as DNA: TGTGCCAGCCACCCCGGAGGGACGAACACCGGGGAGCTGTTTTTT. Translated: CASHPGGTNTGELFF.